The 20 T cell receptor beta chains below were found in one sample sequenced in a study of OX40 agonist ivuxolimab in advanced cancers. Profiled with immunoSEQ multiplex PCR; TCRdb holds only in-frame clones, not every one. The profile covers around 84,000 clones, with 70% to 85% appearing a single time and roughly 0.48% taken by the ten largest. Here the sequenced sample was CD4+ or CD8+ T cells sorted from blood, taken in a trial of the OX40 agonist ivuxolimab. The source of these receptors is an adult with an advanced solid tumor such as melanoma, head and neck, liver or kidney cancer.

The chain uses TRBV5-1 and TRBJ1-4, with D hard to call. V lost 1 base to trimming and J lost 7 bases, with 23 bases between them. This CDR3 is 18 amino acids long. In germline, CDR1 is SGHRS, CDR2 YFSETQ. CDR3 in amino acids: CASSLFMTIGERGEKLFF. CDR3 nucleotides: TGCGCCAGCAGCTTGTTTATGACTATCGGGGAGCGCGGTGAAAAACTGTTTTTT.

This clone was detected only a few times. This sequence joins TRBV6-6 and TRBJ2-7; D is ambiguous. The germline V gene has CDR1 MNHNY and CDR2 SVGAGI (reference sequence). The CDR3 sequence is 14 residues long. V lost 5 bases to trimming and J lost 2 bases, with 13 bases between them. The CDR3 region is CASSLTKATYEQYF. DNA of the CDR3: TGTGCCAGCAGTCTAACAAAGGCGACCTACGAGCAGTACTTC.

This clone was observed many times. This CDR3 is CASSTQGARAGYTF. Here the CDR3 DNA reads TGTGCCAGCTCAACCCAGGGGGCCCGTGCTGGCTACACCTTC. The chain employs TRBV18 and TRBJ1-2; TRBD1 matches 8 bases. Per germline, CDR1 KGHSH and CDR2 LQKENI. CDR3 length: 14 amino acids. Trimming removed 5 bases from V and 7 bases from J; junction bases left unmatched: 9.

The V and J genes are TRBV13 and TRBJ1-6; D remains ambiguous. Trimming removed 3 bases at V and 6 bases at J, with 9 bases between. The germline gives CDR1 PRHDT, CDR2 FYEKMQ (reference sequence). This CDR3 is 14 amino acids long. Written as DNA, the CDR3 is TGTGCCAGCAGCTTTACTTCGGGTAATTCACCCCTCCACTTT. This sequence encodes CASSFTSGNSPLHF. Full variable domain (missing parts from reference TRBV13 and TRBJ1-6): AAGVIQSPRHLIKEKRETATLKCYPIPRHDTVYWYQQGPGQDPQFLISFYEKMQSDKGSIPDRFSAQQFSDYHSELNMSSLELGDSALYFCASSFTSGNSPLHFGNGTRLTVT.

This chain uses TRBV6-1 with TRBJ1-2, with 7 bases lining up with TRBD1. Germline trimming cut 8 bases from V and 4 bases from J; bases unmatched to any gene: 7. CDR3 length: 13 amino acids. Per germline, CDR1 MNHNS and CDR2 SASEGT. CDR3 amino acids: CASGRDRGYGYTF. The CDR3 DNA reads TGTGCCAGCGGCCGGGACAGAGGCTATGGCTACACCTTC.

CDR3 residues: CASSTRTGATGWTNTGELFF. As DNA, the CDR3 is TGTGCCAGCAGCACCCGGACAGGAGCCACGGGTTGGACGAACACCGGGGAGCTGTTTTTT. This sequence joins TRBV7-8 and TRBJ2-2; 7 bases line up with TRBD1. This CDR3 is built from 20 residues. Germline V gene data show CDR1 as SGHVS and CDR2 as FQNEAQ. J gave up 0 bases and V 5 bases, and 18 bases lay outside the gene matches.

This clone was seen only a few times. The chain carries TRBV5-6 and TRBJ1-1; weak D call: TRBD1 (6 bases). Germline V gene sequence: CDR1 SGHDT, CDR2 YYEEEE. The CDR3 is made up of 15 amino acids. Trimming left V 1 base short and J 13 bases short, with 23 bases between. As DNA, the CDR3 is TGTGCCAGCAGCTTGTTGAGGGGGGAAGGCCCATCGGGTTTCTTT. Protein sequence: CASSLLRGEGPSGFF.

The genes are TRBV2 and TRBJ1-1; D not resolved. With 4 bases removed from V and 4 bases from J, the gap between germline ends came to 10 bases. The germline V gene encodes CDR1 SNHLY and CDR2 FYNNEI. The CDR3 consists of 13 residues. The CDR3 coding sequence is TGTGCCAGCAGTGGCCAGGAGGGCACTGAAGCTTTCTTT. Translating gives CASSGQEGTEAFF.

The rearrangement uses TRBV2 and TRBJ2-7; D gene unclear. The CDR3 contains 16 residues. V shed 3 bases and J shed 1 base, with 16 bases lying between them. Looked up from germline, CDR1 is SNHLY and CDR2 is FYNNEI. CDR3 DNA sequence: TGTGCCAGCAGTGACCAAGGGTACCAAGCTTCCTACGAGCAGTACTTC. The encoded protein is CASSDQGYQASYEQYF.

Concerning this clone itself: Distinct nucleotide sequences in the sample also encode this CDR3. The genes are TRBV9 and TRBJ2-5; 13 nucleotides align to TRBD2. Per the germline V gene, CDR1 is SGDLS and CDR2 is YYNGEE. J was trimmed by 2 bases and V by 0 bases; bases with no gene match: 4. The CDR3 length is 17 residues. In DNA form, the CDR3 reads TGTGCCAGCAGCGTAGCTCCGACTAGCGGGGGGCAAGAGACCCAGTACTTC. Translated, it gives CASSVAPTSGGQETQYF.

In its sample, this clone was seen once. An end of the junction differs from the germline gene, which may be a read error. The chain has TRBV4-1 and TRBJ2-2; D is unresolved. Germline V gene data show CDR1 as MGHRA and CDR2 as YSYEKL. This CDR3 comprises 13 residues. The CDR3 bases are TGCGTCAGCAGCCAAGAAAATGTCGGGGAGCTGTTTTTT. Translation: CVSSQENVGELFF.

The genes are TRBV10-1 and TRBJ2-3; 10 bases match TRBD2. Germline V gene sequence: CDR1 WNHNN, CDR2 SYGVQD (reference sequence). Trimming took 4 bases from V and 2 from J; bases not matched to a gene: 12. The length of the CDR3 is 18 residues. CDR3 amino acids: CASSAKRGGYPFTDTQYF. The CDR3, as DNA: TGCGCCAGCAGTGCTAAGCGGGGGGGGTACCCTTTCACAGATACGCAGTATTTT.

The rearrangement links TRBV2 to TRBJ2-5, with 7 bases lining up with TRBD1. Unmatched junction bases numbered 4, after V lost 4 bases and J lost 2 bases. This CDR3 spans 14 amino acids. Germline V gene sequence: CDR1 SNHLY, CDR2 FYNNEI. Here the CDR3 DNA reads TGTGCCAGCAGTGTACGGGACAGACAAGAGACCCAGTACTTC. This sequence encodes CASSVRDRQETQYF.

This chain links TRBV9 with TRBJ2-1; TRBD1 or TRBD2 may be the D gene (5 bases each). The CDR3 is 14 residues long. With 7 bases removed from V and 4 bases from J, the gap between germline ends came to 15 bases. Per the germline V gene, CDR1 is SGDLS and CDR2 is YYNGEE. The DNA of the CDR3 is TGTGCCAGCCCTTCATTGAGGGGATACAATGAGCAGTTCTTC. This encodes CASPSLRGYNEQFF.

This chain joins TRBV19 and TRBJ1-5; D might be TRBD1 (6 bases). The germline gives CDR1 LNHDA, CDR2 SQIVND (reference sequence). V lost 5 bases, J lost 2 bases, and 34 bases lay in between. The CDR3 contains 22 residues. Written as DNA, the CDR3 is TGTGCCAGTAGTGAGCGGACGAAACAGTGGGGGGCGGACTGGGTTGGCAATCAGCCCCAGCATTTT. This sequence encodes CASSERTKQWGADWVGNQPQHF.

The V gene is TRBV4-1, the J gene TRBJ2-3; TRBD1 is a possible D gene (5 bases). The germline V gene encodes CDR1 MGHRA and CDR2 YSYEKL. This CDR3 has 13 residues. V was trimmed by 2 bases and J by 3 bases, leaving 6 bases between them. This chain's CDR3 is CASSQQGTDTQYF. CDR3 coding DNA: TGCGCCAGCAGCCAACAGGGAACAGATACGCAGTATTTT.

This clone was counted between two and nine times. The V gene is TRBV7-2, the J gene TRBJ2-1, with TRBD1 matching 7 bases. The CDR3 runs 13 residues. Germline V lookup: CDR1 SGHTA, CDR2 FQGNSA. Trimming removed 4 bases from V and 9 bases from J; junction bases left unmatched: 6. The CDR3, as DNA: TGTGCCAGCAGCTCAGGACAGGTGGGTGAGCAGTTCTTC. Its translation is CASSSGQVGEQFF. The full variable domain, with the rest looked up from reference TRBV7-2 and TRBJ2-1, is GAGVSQSPSNKVTEKGKDVELRCDPISGHTALYWYRQSLGQGLEFLIYFQGNSAPDKSGLPSDRFSAERTGGSVSTLTIQRTQQEDSAVYLCASSSGQVGEQFFGPGTRLTVL.

This clone was counted a single time. The V and J genes are TRBV28 and TRBJ2-7, with TRBD1 matching 9 bases. V dropped 9 bases and J dropped 9; count of bases not matched to a gene: 6. Germline CDR1 and CDR2: MDHEN and SYDVKM. The CDR3 has 11 amino acids. The CDR3 spells CASLQGAGQYF. CDR3 bases: TGTGCCAGTTTACAGGGGGCCGGGCAGTACTTC. The full variable domain, rest sourced from reference TRBV28 and TRBJ2-7, is DVKVTQSSRYLVKRTGEKVFLECVQDMDHENMFWYRQDPGLGLRLIYFSYDVKMKEKGDIPEGYSVSREKKERFSLILESASTNQTSMYLCASLQGAGQYFGPGTRLTVT.

The chain joins TRBV28 to TRBJ2-7; D gene uncertain. The CDR3 covers 13 residues. Germline V lookup: CDR1 MDHEN, CDR2 SYDVKM. V gave up 6 bases and J gave up 2 bases, with 11 bases separating them. CDR3 region: CASRMDGPYEQYF. DNA for the CDR3: TGTGCCAGCAGAATGGACGGTCCCTACGAGCAGTACTTC.

This clone was counted once. This sequence joins TRBV10-3 and TRBJ2-1; no definite D call. V was trimmed by 6 bases and J by 2 bases, leaving 20 bases between them. Germline V gene data show CDR1 as ENHRY and CDR2 as SYGVKD. The CDR3 is made up of 17 amino acids. The CDR3 loop is CAIRPELGLGTYNEQFF. The CDR3 bases are TGTGCCATCAGGCCAGAGTTGGGCCTAGGGACCTACAATGAGCAGTTCTTC.